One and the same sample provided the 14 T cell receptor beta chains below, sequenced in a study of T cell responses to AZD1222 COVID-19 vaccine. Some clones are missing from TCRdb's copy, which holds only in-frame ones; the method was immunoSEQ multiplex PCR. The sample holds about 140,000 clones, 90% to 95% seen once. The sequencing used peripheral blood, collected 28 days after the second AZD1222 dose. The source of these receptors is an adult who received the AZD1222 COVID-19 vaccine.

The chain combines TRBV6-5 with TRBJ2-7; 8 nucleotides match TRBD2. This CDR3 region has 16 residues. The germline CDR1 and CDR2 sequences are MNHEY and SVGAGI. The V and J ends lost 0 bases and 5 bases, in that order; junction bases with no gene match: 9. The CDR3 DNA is TGTGCCAGCAGTTACTCGGCCCCAGCGGGAGCAGACGAGCAGTACTTC. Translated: CASSYSAPAGADEQYF.

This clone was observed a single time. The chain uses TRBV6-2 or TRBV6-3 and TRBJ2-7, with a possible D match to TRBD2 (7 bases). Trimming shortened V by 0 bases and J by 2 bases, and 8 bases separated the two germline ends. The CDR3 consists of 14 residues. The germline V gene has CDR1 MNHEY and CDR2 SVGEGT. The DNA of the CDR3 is TGTGCCAGCAGTTACTCCGGGGGGCCCTACGAGCAGTACTTC. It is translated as CASSYSGGPYEQYF.

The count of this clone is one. The CDR3 loop is CASSLEAASRSGNTIYF. CDR3 in DNA: TGTGCCAGCAGCTTAGAGGCAGCCAGCCGCTCTGGAAACACCATATATTTT. This sequence joins TRBV7-2 and TRBJ1-3; no firm D call. Germline V lookup: CDR1 SGHTA, CDR2 FQGNSA. Trimming stripped 1 base from V and 0 bases from J, with 13 bases between. The CDR3 length is 17 residues. Based on the CDR3 plus reference TRBV7-2 and TRBJ1-3, the full variable domain is GAGVSQSPSNKVTEKGKDVELRCDPISGHTALYWYRQSLGQGLEFLIYFQGNSAPDKSGLPSDRFSAERTGGSVSTLTIQRTQQEDSAVYLCASSLEAASRSGNTIYFGEGSWLTVV.

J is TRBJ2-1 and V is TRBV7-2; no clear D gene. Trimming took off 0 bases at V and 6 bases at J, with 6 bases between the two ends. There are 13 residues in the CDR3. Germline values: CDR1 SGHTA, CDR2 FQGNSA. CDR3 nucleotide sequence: TGTGCCAGCAGCTTAGCGGGTCGCAATGAGCAGTTCTTC. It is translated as CASSLAGRNEQFF.

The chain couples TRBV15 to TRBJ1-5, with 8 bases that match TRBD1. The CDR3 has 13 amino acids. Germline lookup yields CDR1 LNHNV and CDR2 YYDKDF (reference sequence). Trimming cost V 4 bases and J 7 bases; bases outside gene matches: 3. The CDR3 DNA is TGTGCCACCAGCACAGGGGGCGACCAGCCCCAGCATTTT. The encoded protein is CATSTGGDQPQHF.

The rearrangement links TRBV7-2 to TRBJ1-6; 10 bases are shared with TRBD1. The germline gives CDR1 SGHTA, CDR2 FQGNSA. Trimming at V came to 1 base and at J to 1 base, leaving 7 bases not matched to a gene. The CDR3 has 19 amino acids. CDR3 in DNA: TGTGCCAGCAGCTTAGGAATTCGGGACAGGGGTTCCTATAATTCACCCCTCCACTTT. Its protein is CASSLGIRDRGSYNSPLHF.

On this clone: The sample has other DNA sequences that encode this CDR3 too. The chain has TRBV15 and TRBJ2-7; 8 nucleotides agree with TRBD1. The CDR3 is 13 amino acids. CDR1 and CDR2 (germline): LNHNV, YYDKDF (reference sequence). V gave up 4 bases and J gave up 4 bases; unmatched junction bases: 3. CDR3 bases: TGTGCCACCAGCAAAACAGGGGGGTACGAGCAGTACTTC. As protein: CATSKTGGYEQYF.

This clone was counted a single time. CDR3 sequence (DNA): TGTGCCAGCAGCGCCTCTACAGGGTATAGCACAGATACGCAGTATTTT. Its protein product is CASSASTGYSTDTQYF. This chain uses TRBV5-6 with TRBJ2-3, with D tentatively TRBD1 (6 bases). V lost 4 bases and J lost 0, with 15 bases in between. CDR3 size: 16 residues. CDR1 SGHDT and CDR2 YYEEEE come from the germline V gene.

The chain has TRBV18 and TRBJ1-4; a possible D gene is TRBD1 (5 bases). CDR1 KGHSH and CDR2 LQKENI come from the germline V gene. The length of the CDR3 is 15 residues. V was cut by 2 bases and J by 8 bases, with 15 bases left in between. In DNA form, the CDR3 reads TGTGCCAGCTCACCAAGGGACCCTAAAACCGAAAAACTGTTTTTT. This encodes CASSPRDPKTEKLFF.

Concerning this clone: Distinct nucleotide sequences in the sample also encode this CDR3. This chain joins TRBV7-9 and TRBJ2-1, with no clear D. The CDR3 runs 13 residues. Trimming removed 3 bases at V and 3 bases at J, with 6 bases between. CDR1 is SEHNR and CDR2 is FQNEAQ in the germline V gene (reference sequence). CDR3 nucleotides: TGTGCCAGCAGCTTGGGTAGCTACAATGAGCAGTTCTTC. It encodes CASSLGSYNEQFF. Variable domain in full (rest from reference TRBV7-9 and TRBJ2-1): DTGVSQNPRHKITKRGQNVTFRCDPISEHNRLYWYRQTLGQGPEFLTYFQNEAQLEKSRLLSDRFSAERPKGSFSTLEIQRTEQGDSAMYLCASSLGSYNEQFFGPGTRLTVL.

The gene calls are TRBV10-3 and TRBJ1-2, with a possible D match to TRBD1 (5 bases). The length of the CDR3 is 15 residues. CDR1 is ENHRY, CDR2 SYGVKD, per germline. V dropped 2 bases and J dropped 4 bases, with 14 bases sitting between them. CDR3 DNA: TGTGCCATCAGTGAGGGCGGGGGGAACGCCTATGGCTACACCTTC. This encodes CAISEGGGNAYGYTF.

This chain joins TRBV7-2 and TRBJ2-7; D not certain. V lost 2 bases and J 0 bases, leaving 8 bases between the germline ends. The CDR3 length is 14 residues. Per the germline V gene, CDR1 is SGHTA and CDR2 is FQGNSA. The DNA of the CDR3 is TGTGCCAGCAGCTTACCGAGGAGCTCCTACGAGCAGTACTTC. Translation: CASSLPRSSYEQYF.

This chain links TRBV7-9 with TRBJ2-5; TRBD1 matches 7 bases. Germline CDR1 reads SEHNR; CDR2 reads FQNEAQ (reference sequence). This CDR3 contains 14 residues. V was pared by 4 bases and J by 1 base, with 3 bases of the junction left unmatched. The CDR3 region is CASSSNRGQETQYF. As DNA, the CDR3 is TGTGCCAGCAGCTCCAACAGGGGCCAAGAGACCCAGTACTTC.

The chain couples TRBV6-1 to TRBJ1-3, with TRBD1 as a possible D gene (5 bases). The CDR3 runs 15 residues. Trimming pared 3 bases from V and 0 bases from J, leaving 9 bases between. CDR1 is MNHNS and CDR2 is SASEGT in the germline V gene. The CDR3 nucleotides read TGTGCCAGCAGTGAGATAAGGGGCTCTGGAAACACCATATATTTT. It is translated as CASSEIRGSGNTIYF.